One and the same sample provided the 21 T cell receptor beta chains below, sequenced in a study of Tregs in tolerant kidney transplant recipients. The nonmyeloablative bone marrow transplants came from related graft donors, with transient mixed chimerism. Clones were read by immunoSEQ multiplex PCR, and TCRdb kept only the in-frame ones, dropping some. This table holds about 23,000 clones. Specimen: CD4+ T cells from blood (PBMCs), collected 6 months after the transplant. The origin of the receptors is a human patient who received a combined kidney and bone marrow transplant. Some T cells here may be from the graft donor.

Details on this clone: The read ends 3 residues before the CDR3 terminus; that terminus is restored from the germline J gene. V usage is TRBV25-1 and J usage is TRBJ1-2, with a possible D match to TRBD1 (5 bases). The CDR3 extends over 15 amino acids. V dropped 3 bases and J dropped 2 bases, with 13 bases sitting between them. Germline V CDR1 and CDR2: MGHDK, SYGVNS. This chain's CDR3 is CASSEGGKTNYGYTF. CDR3 DNA, as far as it was read: TGTGCCAGCAGTGAGGGGGGTAAGACAAACTATGGC.

Remarks on this clone: The CDR3 end lies 3 residues beyond the end of the read and is filled in from the germline J gene. The chain is built from TRBV30 and TRBJ1-1, with 11 bases lining up with TRBD1. The CDR3 contains 16 residues. Per the germline V gene, CDR1 is GTSNPN and CDR2 is SVGIG (reference sequence). Losses at the gene ends were 2 bases for V and 5 bases for J; bases not matched to a gene: 10. CDR3 loop: CAWSWTGGKRGTEAFF. CDR3 DNA (partial): TGTGCCTGGAGTTGGACAGGGGGCAAGCGGGGAACTGAA.

On this clone: From the germline J gene comes the end of the CDR3, since the read stops 3 residues before it. This chain links TRBV20-1 with TRBJ1-2; 8 positions agree with TRBD1. V trimming: 1 base; J trimming: 4 bases; junction bases outside the gene matches: 14. Germline values: CDR1 DFQATT, CDR2 SNEGSKA (reference sequence). The CDR3 spans 17 residues. CDR3: CSARAPTDRVGGYGYTF. The sequenced CDR3 bases are TGCAGTGCTAGAGCCCCGACGGACAGGGTTGGCGGCTATGGC.

Points on this clone: The read terminates 3 residues before the CDR3 end, so the remaining end is supplied by the germline J gene. The chain has TRBV20-1 and TRBJ2-5, with a weak D call TRBD2 (7 bases). In germline, CDR1 is DFQATT, CDR2 SNEGSKA (reference sequence). This CDR3 has 12 residues. Between the trimmed V and J ends, which lost 5 bases and 4 bases, there was a span of 11 bases. The CDR3 DNA, read in part, is TGCAGTGCTGGACTAGGGGGAGAGACC. Residues: CSAGLGGET. The entire CDR3 sequence reads CSAGLGGETQYF.

On this clone: The CDR3 end falls 3 residues outside the read, so it is completed with the germline J gene. This chain connects TRBV7-9 to TRBJ1-5; D is perhaps TRBD1 (6 bases). Germline V gives CDR1 SEHNR, CDR2 FQNEAQ (reference sequence). Trimming removed 1 base from V and 6 bases from J, with 10 bases in between. The CDR3 runs to 14 residues. The CDR3 DNA, read in part, is TGTGCCAGCAGCTTAGGTGCGGGGGCTCAGCCC. Translating gives CASSLGAGAQP. The full CDR3 sequence reads CASSLGAGAQPQHF.

In the case of this clone: Read coverage stops 3 residues before the CDR3 terminus; the germline J gene supplies the remainder. The V and J genes are TRBV28 and TRBJ2-7; D gene ambiguous. The germline CDR1 and CDR2 sequences are MDHEN and SYDVKM. The V end lost 6 bases, the J end lost 0 bases, and 9 bases lay between the germline ends. The length of the CDR3 is 13 residues. CDR3 region: CASSRLYSYEQYF. Incomplete CDR3 DNA: TGTGCCAGCAGCCGTCTATACTCCTACGAG. Together with reference TRBV28 and TRBJ2-7, the CDR3 gives the full variable domain: DVKVTQSSRYLVKRTGEKVFLECVQDMDHENMFWYRQDPGLGLRLIYFSYDVKMKEKGDIPEGYSVSREKKERFSLILESASTNQTSMYLCASSRLYSYEQYFGPGTRLTVT.

Turning to this clone: Read data end 3 residues before the CDR3 end; the end is taken from the germline J gene. The chain links TRBV6-2 or TRBV6-3 to TRBJ2-5; 10 nucleotides match TRBD2. CDR3 size: 14 residues. CDR1 is MNHEY, CDR2 SVGEGT, per germline. Trimming cost V 4 bases and J 7 bases; bases outside gene matches: 6. This chain's CDR3 is CASSSSGTSATQYF. The covered CDR3 bases are TGTGCCAGCAGTTCGTCCGGGACTAGCGCGACC.

Regarding this clone: The CDR3 extends 3 residues past the end of the read, so its final part is completed from the germline J gene. The chain carries TRBV20-1 and TRBJ2-3; 13 bases fit TRBD2. This CDR3 is 17 amino acids long. Germline CDR1 DFQATT, CDR2 SNEGSKA (reference sequence). V was pared by 5 bases and J by 0 bases, with 8 bases of the junction left unmatched. The CDR3: CSAQGLAGTHSTDTQYF. CDR3 bases read: TGCAGTGCTCAGGGACTAGCGGGGACACATAGCACAGATACG.

Details on this clone: Read data end 3 residues before the CDR3 end; the end is taken from the germline J gene. This chain uses TRBV5-8 with TRBJ1-4, with D uncertain. CDR3 length: 15 amino acids. The V gene's germline CDR1 is SGHTS and CDR2 YDEGEE. V lost 4 bases, J lost 1 base, and 11 bases lay in between. The CDR3: CASSLRGRTNEKLFF. The CDR3 bases that were read are TGTGCCAGCAGCCTCCGTGGGCGAACTAATGAAAAA.

Turning to this clone: Read sequence stops 3 residues before the CDR3 end, and the germline J gene provides the missing end. J is TRBJ2-5 and V is TRBV23-1; 8 nucleotides align to TRBD1. TRBV23-1 is reported as an ORF; its role is uncertain. This CDR3 comprises 16 residues. The V segment lost 0 bases and the J segment 6 bases; nucleotides outside the gene matches: 9. The sequenced part of the CDR3 DNA is TGCGCCAGCAGTCAATCCTGGGTCAGGGGGCAAAAGACC. Protein: CASSQSWVRGQKT. The complete CDR3 protein is CASSQSWVRGQKTQYF.

Regarding this clone: The CDR3 end is not reached by the read, which stops 3 residues before it; the germline J gene fills it in. The V and J genes are TRBV19 and TRBJ2-3; 8 bases map to TRBD2. The CDR3 spans 16 residues. J lost 3 bases, V lost 4 bases, and 9 bases had no gene match. From germline, CDR1 is LNHDA and CDR2 SQIVND (reference sequence). The sequenced part of the CDR3 DNA is TGTGCCAGTAGTAACCTCGGTAGCGGGGATACAGATACG. It yields the protein CASSNLGSGDTDT. The CDR3, in full, reads CASSNLGSGDTDTQYF. Together with reference TRBV19 and TRBJ2-3, the CDR3 gives the full variable domain: DGGITQSPKYLFRKEGQNVTLSCEQNLNHDAMYWYRQDPGQGLRLIYYSQIVNDFQKGDIAEGYSVSREKKESFPLTVTSAQKNPTAFYLCASSNLGSGDTDTQYFGPGTRLTVL.

For this clone: The read gets to within 3 residues of the CDR3 end, and the germline J gene fills in the rest. The chain has TRBV19 and TRBJ1-5, with unresolved D. Trimming cost V 10 bases and J 0 bases, with 25 bases left between them. CDR1 and CDR2 (germline): LNHDA, SQIVND (reference sequence). The CDR3 is made up of 18 amino acids. The CDR3 loop reads CATGWAPAGGASNQPQHF. CDR3 DNA (partial): TGTGCCACCGGTTGGGCCCCAGCGGGAGGCGCTAGCAATCAGCCC.

Worth noting for this clone: The CDR3 end is not reached by the read, which stops 3 residues before it; the germline J gene fills it in. The chain is built from TRBV24-1 and TRBJ2-1, with 8 nucleotides matching TRBD1. V dropped 3 bases and J dropped 4; count of bases not matched to a gene: 7. The CDR3 is 16 amino acids. Per germline, CDR1 KGHDR and CDR2 SFDVKD. The CDR3 DNA, read in part, is TGTGCCACCAGTGATGCTGCCAGGGGGCTTTACAATGAG. Protein: CATSDAARGLYNE. The whole CDR3 is CATSDAARGLYNEQFF.

As for this clone: The read terminates 3 residues before the CDR3 end, so the remaining end is supplied by the germline J gene. The genes are TRBV5-1 and TRBJ2-2; D is perhaps TRBD2 (5 bases). Trimming removed 1 base at V and 4 bases at J, with 17 bases between. The length of the CDR3 is 17 residues. Germline CDR1 is SGHRS and CDR2 is YFSETQ. The covered CDR3 bases are TGCGCCAGCAGCTTGACCAGCGCCCGGGGTAGCACCGGGGAG. This gives the protein CASSLTSARGSTGE. The entire CDR3 sequence reads CASSLTSARGSTGELFF.

A note on this clone: The read gets to within 3 residues of the CDR3 end, and the germline J gene fills in the rest. J is TRBJ1-2 and V is TRBV5-6, with TRBD1 matching over 9 bases. The CDR3 is made up of 14 amino acids. Germline assignment: CDR1 SGHDT and CDR2 YYEEEE. V shed 3 bases, J shed 4 bases, and the junction held 4 bases outside the gene matches. The CDR3 sequence is CASSSVTGGYGYTF. CDR3 DNA (partial): TGTGCCAGCAGCTCGGTGACAGGGGGCTATGGC.

CDR3 bases read: TGTGCCAGTAACAGTAGGCTAGCGGGACCAGTGGGTACCACAGATACG. Translation: CASNSRLAGPVGTTDT. The full-length CDR3 reads as CASNSRLAGPVGTTDTQYF. The gene calls are TRBV19 and TRBJ2-3; 9 bases map to TRBD2. From the germline J gene comes the end of the CDR3, since the read stops 3 residues before it. Per the germline V gene, CDR1 is LNHDA and CDR2 is SQIVND (reference sequence). This CDR3 is built from 19 residues. Trimming removed 7 bases from V and 2 bases from J; junction bases left unmatched: 19.

CDR3 bases read: TGTGCCAGCTCACAGGGGGGGATCACTGAA. It yields the protein CASSQGGITE. The whole CDR3 sequence is CASSQGGITEAFF. V is TRBV18 and J is TRBJ1-1; a possible D gene is TRBD1 (6 bases). With the read ending 3 residues before the CDR3 end, the germline J gene is used to fill in that end. The CDR3 extends over 13 amino acids. V lost 4 bases, J lost 4 bases, and 10 bases lay in between. Germline values: CDR1 KGHSH, CDR2 LQKENI. Together with reference TRBV18 and TRBJ1-1, the CDR3 gives the full variable domain: NAGVMQNPRHLVRRRGQEARLRCSPMKGHSHVYWYRQLPEEGLKFMVYLQKENIIDESGMPKERFSAEFPKEGPSILRIQQVVRGDSAAYFCASSQGGITEAFFGQGTRLTVV.

For this clone: The read terminates 3 residues before the CDR3 end, so the remaining end is supplied by the germline J gene. The V and J genes are TRBV7-2 and TRBJ2-4; tentatively, D is TRBD2 (5 bases). V dropped 7 bases and J dropped 1 base, with 8 bases sitting between them. The CDR3 length is 13 residues. Germline V gene sequence: CDR1 SGHTA, CDR2 FQGNSA. CDR3 protein: CASMAGAKNIQYF. The sequenced CDR3 bases are TGTGCCAGCATGGCGGGTGCCAAAAACATT.

Turning to this clone: The read terminates 3 residues before the CDR3 end, so the remaining end is supplied by the germline J gene. The genes are TRBV29-1 and TRBJ2-2; D is unresolved. Germline-derived CDR1 and CDR2 are SQVTM and ANQGSEA. The CDR3 has 13 amino acids. Trimming stripped 1 base from V and 0 bases from J, with 3 bases between. The CDR3 loop reads CSVEGPNTGELFF. The CDR3 bases that were read are TGCAGCGTTGAAGGGCCGAACACCGGGGAG.

Concerning this clone itself: The read ends 3 residues before the CDR3 terminus; that terminus is restored from the germline J gene. The chain joins TRBV7-2 to TRBJ2-7; 7 bases line up with TRBD2. The junction had 7 bases not matched to a gene; V was cut back by 5 bases and J by 0 bases. The CDR3 has 15 amino acids. The germline gives CDR1 SGHTA, CDR2 FQGNSA. The CDR3 protein is CASSGGGWGSYEQYF. CDR3 bases read: TGTGCCAGCAGCGGGGGGGGGTGGGGCTCCTACGAG.

In the case of this clone: The read ends 3 residues early relative to the CDR3; the germline J gene fills the gap. This chain joins TRBV18 and TRBJ2-7, with TRBD1 matching over 8 bases. V was clipped by 6 bases and J by 4 bases; unmatched bases: 8. The CDR3 contains 14 residues. The germline V gene has CDR1 KGHSH and CDR2 LQKENI. The CDR3 bases that were read are TGTGCCAGCTCCGGAGACAGGGGTCAATACGAG. It encodes CASSGDRGQYE. In full, the CDR3 is CASSGDRGQYEQYF.